This entry lists 4 T cell receptor beta chains sequenced from one sample in a study of glioma-infiltrating T cells after dendritic cell vaccination. This table comes from immunoSEQ multiplex PCR, and its TCRdb copy is limited to in-frame clones, with some not included. Of just over 95,000 clones detected, 70% to 80% appear once; the ten largest clones hold approximately 5.9%. Source: blood, taken before dendritic cell vaccination. All receptors derive from a human donor with glioblastoma.

The chain links TRBV10-1 to TRBJ2-5, with 8 bases aligning to TRBD1. The CDR3 contains 14 residues. V was pared by 0 bases and J by 4 bases, with 1 base of the junction left unmatched. CDR1 WNHNN and CDR2 SYGVQD come from the germline V gene (reference sequence). The CDR3 DNA follows: TGCGCCAGCAGTGAGTCCGACAGGGGAGAGACCCAGTACTTC. It codes for CASSESDRGETQYF.

The rearrangement links TRBV10-2 to TRBJ2-7; D is possibly TRBD1 (5 bases). The V end lost 2 bases, the J end lost 6 bases, and 11 bases lay between the germline ends. Germline-derived CDR1 and CDR2 are WSHSY and SAAADI. The CDR3 contains 13 residues. This CDR3 reads CASSEGAPPEQYF. Written as DNA, the CDR3 is TGCGCCAGCAGTGAGGGGGCACCCCCCGAGCAGTACTTC.

This chain uses TRBV30 with TRBJ1-2; D is unresolved. V gave up 3 bases and J gave up 3 bases, with 11 bases separating them. In germline, CDR1 is GTSNPN, CDR2 SVGIG (reference sequence). CDR3 length: 13 residues. CDR3 protein: CAWREGRDYGYTF. The CDR3 DNA follows: TGTGCCTGGAGAGAGGGAAGGGACTATGGCTACACCTTC.

This chain connects TRBV18 to TRBJ1-1, with a weak D call TRBD1 (5 bases). V lost 9 bases, J lost 5 bases, and 13 bases lay in between. Germline loops: CDR1 KGHSH, CDR2 LQKENI. The CDR3 length is 12 residues. Here the CDR3 DNA reads TGTGCCAGTTCGTCAGGGTGGACTGAAGCTTTCTTT. Translated: CASSSGWTEAFF.